The 19 T cell receptor beta chains below come from one sample, sequenced in a study of memory CD4+ T cells and cytomegalovirus serostatus. The assay was immunoSEQ multiplex PCR, and TCRdb's table has in-frame clones only and misses some. The table includes about 92,000 clones, roughly 80% detected once. The sort gate was single viable CD3+CD4+CD8-CD45RO+ cells for memory CD4+ T cells. Sequenced material: memory CD4+ T cells from blood. These receptors came from an adult in good health and CMV-seropositive.

J is TRBJ1-1 and V is TRBV13, with D unclear. This CDR3 comprises 13 residues. Germline V gene lookup returns CDR1 PRHDT and CDR2 FYEKMQ (reference sequence). Trimming pared 5 bases from V and 4 bases from J, leaving 11 bases between. The CDR3: CASSLDLSTEAFF. As DNA, the CDR3 is TGTGCCAGCAGCCTTGACCTTAGCACTGAAGCTTTCTTT.

V and J are TRBV11-1 and TRBJ2-3; TRBD1 matches at 10 bases. The junction had 6 bases not matched to a gene; V was cut back by 0 bases and J by 0 bases. This CDR3 contains 18 residues. The germline gives CDR1 SGHAT, CDR2 FQDESV (reference sequence). DNA for the CDR3: TGTGCCAGCAGCTTAGCGCAGGGACAGGGGACTAGCACAGATACGCAGTATTTT. This codes for CASSLAQGQGTSTDTQYF.

The count of this clone is one. The chain uses TRBV19 and TRBJ2-3, with a possible D match to TRBD2 (6 bases). V lost 5 bases to trimming and J lost 6 bases, with 12 bases between them. Germline assignment: CDR1 LNHDA and CDR2 SQIVND (reference sequence). The CDR3 spans 13 residues. The CDR3: CASSDREWDTQYF. As DNA, the CDR3 is TGTGCCAGTAGTGACCGGGAGTGGGATACGCAGTATTTT.

This clone occurred once. The chain is built from TRBV7-9 and TRBJ2-1, with D tentatively TRBD1 or TRBD2 (5 bases each). CDR1 SEHNR and CDR2 FQNEAQ come from the germline V gene (reference sequence). The CDR3 contains 16 residues. V was cut by 2 bases and J by 7 bases, with 18 bases left in between. CDR3 coding DNA: TGTGCCAGCAGCTTAAAGGCACCGGGACGGAAAAATGAGCAGTTCTTC. This gives the protein CASSLKAPGRKNEQFF. Variable domain in full (rest from reference TRBV7-9 and TRBJ2-1): DTGVSQNPRHKITKRGQNVTFRCDPISEHNRLYWYRQTLGQGPEFLTYFQNEAQLEKSRLLSDRFSAERPKGSFSTLEIQRTEQGDSAMYLCASSLKAPGRKNEQFFGPGTRLTVL.

This clone has a count of ten or more. The chain links TRBV2 to TRBJ1-1; TRBD1 matches at 8 bases. The CDR3 totals 15 residues. Germline V gene data show CDR1 as SNHLY and CDR2 as FYNNEI. The trim removed 6 bases at V and 6 bases at J, leaving 12 bases unmatched. The CDR3 here is CASRPRTGPGAEAFF. The DNA of the CDR3 is TGTGCCAGCAGACCAAGGACAGGGCCGGGGGCTGAAGCTTTCTTT.

The rearrangement uses TRBV30 and TRBJ2-6; D unclear. This CDR3 spans 12 amino acids. From germline, CDR1 is GTSNPN and CDR2 SVGIG (reference sequence). V was clipped by 2 bases and J by 3 bases, with 2 bases between them. The DNA for the CDR3 is TGTGCCTGGAGTTTTGGGGCCAACGTCCTGACTTTC. Translation: CAWSFGANVLTF.

This chain uses TRBV7-8 with TRBJ1-1; D is unclear. Trimming shortened V by 5 bases and J by 5 bases, and 12 bases separated the two germline ends. CDR1 SGHVS and CDR2 FQNEAQ come from the germline V gene. The CDR3 length is 13 residues. CDR3 region: CASSPRRATEAFF. CDR3 bases: TGTGCCAGCAGCCCTCGACGGGCGACTGAAGCTTTCTTT.

V is TRBV28 and J is TRBJ1-1; 9 bases are a match to TRBD1. CDR1 MDHEN and CDR2 SYDVKM come from the germline V gene. The CDR3 has 16 residues. The trim removed 5 bases at V and 0 bases at J, leaving 7 bases unmatched. CDR3 nucleotide sequence: TGTGCCAGCAGTACGGGGACAGGGAAGATGAACACTGAAGCTTTCTTT. Its translation: CASSTGTGKMNTEAFF.

This clone has a single count. The chain is built from TRBV10-3 and TRBJ1-1; tentative D call: TRBD1 (6 bases). Germline CDR1 ENHRY, CDR2 SYGVKD. Between the trimmed V and J ends, which lost 10 bases and 3 bases, there was a span of 15 bases. The CDR3 is 13 residues long. In DNA, the CDR3 is TGTGCCAGCCGTTGGGGGGCCGACACTGAAGCTTTCTTT. Its translation is CASRWGADTEAFF.

The chain is built from TRBV7-3 and TRBJ2-3; D call uncertain. There are 14 residues in the CDR3. V was clipped by 5 bases and J by 1 base, with 10 bases between them. Germline loops: CDR1 SGHTA, CDR2 FQGTGA. CDR3: CASSPDARTDTQYF. Here the CDR3 DNA reads TGTGCCAGCAGCCCGGACGCACGCACAGATACGCAGTATTTT.

This clone was counted between two and nine times. The V and J genes are TRBV7-2 and TRBJ1-1, with unresolved D. Trimming left V 0 bases short and J 0 bases short, with 8 bases between. Germline values: CDR1 SGHTA, CDR2 FQGNSA. The CDR3 contains 15 residues. In DNA, the CDR3 is TGTGCCAGCAGCTTAGCAGGACGGTTGAACACTGAAGCTTTCTTT. Translated: CASSLAGRLNTEAFF. Full variable domain (outside the CDR3, taken from reference TRBV7-2 and TRBJ1-1): GAGVSQSPSNKVTEKGKDVELRCDPISGHTALYWYRQSLGQGLEFLIYFQGNSAPDKSGLPSDRFSAERTGGSVSTLTIQRTQQEDSAVYLCASSLAGRLNTEAFFGQGTRLTVV.

CDR3: CASSNRGSGNTIYF. The CDR3 region has the DNA TGTGCCAGCAGTAACAGGGGTTCTGGAAACACCATATATTTT. The genes are TRBV6-6 and TRBJ1-3, with 7 bases identical to TRBD1. J was trimmed by 1 base and V by 5 bases; bases with no gene match: 2. Germline CDR1 MNHNY, CDR2 SVGAGI (reference sequence). This CDR3 spans 14 amino acids.

CDR3 residues: CAAASGHQETQYF. The CDR3, as DNA: TGTGCCGCGGCTAGCGGCCACCAAGAGACCCAGTACTTC. V is TRBV11-2 and J is TRBJ2-5; TRBD2 matches 7 bases. Germline lookup yields CDR1 SGHAT and CDR2 FQNNGV. The CDR3 loop spans 13 amino acids. After removal of 11 bases from V and 0 bases from J, the junction contained 6 bases not matched to a gene.

This clone was recorded a few times. V is TRBV7-9 and J is TRBJ2-5; D might be TRBD1 (7 bases). Trimming shortened V by 4 bases and J by 4 bases, and 16 bases separated the two germline ends. The CDR3 has 15 residues. In germline, CDR1 is SEHNR, CDR2 FQNEAQ (reference sequence). The CDR3 loop reads CASSYAAGGRETQYF. CDR3 bases: TGTGCCAGCAGCTACGCCGCAGGGGGGAGAGAGACCCAGTACTTC.

This rearrangement joins TRBV5-4 to TRBJ2-1, with D unresolved. With 4 bases removed from V and 4 bases from J, the gap between germline ends came to 6 bases. Germline CDR1 and CDR2: SGHNT and YYREEE (reference sequence). The CDR3 length is 12 residues. CDR3 in amino acids: CASSLRYNEQFF. The DNA of the CDR3 is TGTGCCAGCAGCCTAAGATACAATGAGCAGTTCTTC. The full variable domain, completed using reference TRBV5-4 and TRBJ2-1, is ETGVTQSPTHLIKTRGQQVTLRCSSQSGHNTVSWYQQALGQGPQFIFQYYREEENGRGNFPPRFSGLQFPNYSSELNVNALELDDSALYLCASSLRYNEQFFGPGTRLTVL.

The J gene is TRBJ2-7, the V gene TRBV5-1; weak D call: TRBD1 (6 bases). The V end was cut by 4 bases, the J end by 1 base, with 12 bases between. The CDR3 covers 14 residues. Germline assignment: CDR1 SGHRS and CDR2 YFSETQ. The DNA of the CDR3 is TGCGCCAGCAGCCCGAGGACAGCGTCCTACGAGCAGTACTTC. Encoded protein: CASSPRTASYEQYF.

V gene TRBV11-2 combines with J gene TRBJ2-2; TRBD1 is a possible D gene (5 bases). The CDR3 sequence is 15 residues long. Trimming took 1 base from V and 3 from J, leaving 9 bases between them. Germline V gene sequence: CDR1 SGHAT, CDR2 FQNNGV. CDR3 amino acids: CASSLVGADTGELFF. The CDR3 bases are TGTGCCAGCAGCTTAGTAGGGGCTGACACCGGGGAGCTGTTTTTT.

V gene TRBV7-9 combines with J gene TRBJ1-1; D unresolved. The germline V gene encodes CDR1 SEHNR and CDR2 FQNEAQ (reference sequence). The CDR3 spans 12 residues. Trimming took 8 bases from V and 11 from J, leaving 18 bases between them. The CDR3 region has the DNA TGTGCCAGCGGCCGCCCGGTGGGAGGTGCTTTCTTT. Translation gives CASGRPVGGAFF. The full variable domain, its missing parts supplied by reference TRBV7-9 and TRBJ1-1, is DTGVSQNPRHKITKRGQNVTFRCDPISEHNRLYWYRQTLGQGPEFLTYFQNEAQLEKSRLLSDRFSAERPKGSFSTLEIQRTEQGDSAMYLCASGRPVGGAFFGQGTRLTVV.

This rearrangement joins TRBV21-1 to TRBJ2-7; the DNA was not compared with TRBD2, the D call given in the table. TRBV21-1 is noted as a pseudogene. The CDR3 runs 15 residues. CDR3 DNA: TGTGCCAGCAGCAAACATCGACTAGCGAACTACGAGCAGTACTTC. Encoded protein: CASSKHRLANYEQYF.